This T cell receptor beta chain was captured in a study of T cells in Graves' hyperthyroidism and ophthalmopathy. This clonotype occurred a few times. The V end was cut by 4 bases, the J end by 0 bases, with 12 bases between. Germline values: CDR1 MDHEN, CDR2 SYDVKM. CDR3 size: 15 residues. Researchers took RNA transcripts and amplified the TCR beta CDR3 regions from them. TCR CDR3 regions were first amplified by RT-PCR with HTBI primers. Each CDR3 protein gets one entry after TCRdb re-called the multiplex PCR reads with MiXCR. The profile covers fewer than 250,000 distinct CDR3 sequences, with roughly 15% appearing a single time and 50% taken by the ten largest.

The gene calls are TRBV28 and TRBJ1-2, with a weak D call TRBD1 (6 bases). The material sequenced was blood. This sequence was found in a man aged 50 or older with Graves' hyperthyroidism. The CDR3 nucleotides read TGTGCCAGCAGTTCCGGACAGACCTCTAACTATGGCTACACCTTC. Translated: CASSSGQTSNYGYTF.